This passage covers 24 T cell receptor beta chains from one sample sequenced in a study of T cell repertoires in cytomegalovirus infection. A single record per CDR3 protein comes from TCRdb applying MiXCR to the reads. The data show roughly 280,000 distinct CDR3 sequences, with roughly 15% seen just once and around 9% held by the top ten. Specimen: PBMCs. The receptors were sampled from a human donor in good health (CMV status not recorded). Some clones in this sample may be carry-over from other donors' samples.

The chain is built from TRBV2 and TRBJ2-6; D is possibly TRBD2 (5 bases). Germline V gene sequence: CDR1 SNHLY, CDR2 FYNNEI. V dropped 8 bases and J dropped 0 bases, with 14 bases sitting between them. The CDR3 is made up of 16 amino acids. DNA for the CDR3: TGTGCCAGCGGGAGCCCGGGAACCTCTGGGGCCAACGTCCTGACTTTC. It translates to CASGSPGTSGANVLTF.

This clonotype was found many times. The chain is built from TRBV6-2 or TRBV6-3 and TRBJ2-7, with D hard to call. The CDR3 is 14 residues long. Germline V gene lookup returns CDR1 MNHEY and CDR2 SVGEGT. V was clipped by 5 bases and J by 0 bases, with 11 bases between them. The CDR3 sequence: CASSTRTGSYEQYF. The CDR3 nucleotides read TGTGCCAGCAGTACCCGGACCGGCTCCTACGAGCAGTACTTC.

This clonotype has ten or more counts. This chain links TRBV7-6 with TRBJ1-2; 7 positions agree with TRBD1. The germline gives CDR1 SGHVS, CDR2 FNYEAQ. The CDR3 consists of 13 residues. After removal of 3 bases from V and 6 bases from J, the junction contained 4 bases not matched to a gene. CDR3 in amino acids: CASSFGQADGYTF. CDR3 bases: TGTGCCAGCAGCTTTGGACAGGCGGATGGCTACACCTTC. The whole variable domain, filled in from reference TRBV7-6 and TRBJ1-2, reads GAGVSQSPRYKVTKRGQDVALRCDPISGHVSLYWYRQALGQGPEFLTYFNYEAQQDKSGLPNDRFSAERPEGSISTLTIQRTEQRDSAMYRCASSFGQADGYTFGSGTRLTVV.

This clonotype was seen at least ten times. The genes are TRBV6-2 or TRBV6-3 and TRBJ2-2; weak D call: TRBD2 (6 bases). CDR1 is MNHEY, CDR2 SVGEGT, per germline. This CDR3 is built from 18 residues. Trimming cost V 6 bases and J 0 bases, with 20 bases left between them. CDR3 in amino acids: CASSPTGAGDPNTGELFF. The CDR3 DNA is TGTGCCAGCAGCCCCACAGGAGCGGGTGATCCGAACACCGGGGAGCTGTTTTTT.

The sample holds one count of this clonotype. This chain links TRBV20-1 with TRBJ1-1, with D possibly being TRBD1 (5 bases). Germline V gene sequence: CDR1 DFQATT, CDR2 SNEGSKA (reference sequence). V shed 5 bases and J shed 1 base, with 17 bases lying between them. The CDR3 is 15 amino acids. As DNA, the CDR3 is TGCAGTGCTGGGTGGAGGCAGGGAGCGAACACTGAAGCTTTCTTT. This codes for CSAGWRQGANTEAFF.

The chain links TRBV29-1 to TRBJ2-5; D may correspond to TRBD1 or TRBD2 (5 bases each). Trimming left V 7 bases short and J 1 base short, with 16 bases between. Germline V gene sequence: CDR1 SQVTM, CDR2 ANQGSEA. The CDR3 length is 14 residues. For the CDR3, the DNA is TGCAGCGAATACGGGCCTGGGGGCCAAGAGACCCAGTACTTC. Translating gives CSEYGPGGQETQYF.

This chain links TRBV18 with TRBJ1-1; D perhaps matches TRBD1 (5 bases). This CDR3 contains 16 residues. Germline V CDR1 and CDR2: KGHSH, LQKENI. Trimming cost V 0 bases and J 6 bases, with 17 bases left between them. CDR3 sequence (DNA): TGTGCCAGCTCACCACCGAGAGGCAGGGTAGGGGCTGAAGCTTTCTTT. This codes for CASSPPRGRVGAEAFF.

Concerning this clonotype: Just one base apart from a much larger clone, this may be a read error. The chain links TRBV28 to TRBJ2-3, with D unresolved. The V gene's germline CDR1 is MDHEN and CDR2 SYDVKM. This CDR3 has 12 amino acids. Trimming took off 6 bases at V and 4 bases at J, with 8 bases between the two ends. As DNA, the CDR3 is TGTGCCAGCAGCACCCCCTCAGATACGCAGTATTTT. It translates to CASSTPSDTQYF. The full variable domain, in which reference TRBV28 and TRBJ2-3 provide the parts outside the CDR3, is DVKVTQSSRYLVKRTGEKVFLECVQDMDHENMFWYRQDPGLGLRLIYFSYDVKMKEKGDIPEGYSVSREKKERFSLILESASTNQTSMYLCASSTPSDTQYFGPGTRLTVL.

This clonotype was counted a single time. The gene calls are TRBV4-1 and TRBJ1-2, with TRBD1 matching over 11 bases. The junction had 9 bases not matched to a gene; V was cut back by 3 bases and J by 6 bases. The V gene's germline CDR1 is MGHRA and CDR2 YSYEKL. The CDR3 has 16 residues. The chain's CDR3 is CASSHISGTGGDGYTF. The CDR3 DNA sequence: TGCGCCAGCAGCCACATATCCGGGACAGGGGGGGATGGCTACACCTTC.

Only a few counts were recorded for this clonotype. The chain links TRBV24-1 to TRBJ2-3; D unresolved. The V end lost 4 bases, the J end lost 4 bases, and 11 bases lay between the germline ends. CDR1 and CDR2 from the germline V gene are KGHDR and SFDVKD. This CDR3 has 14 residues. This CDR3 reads CATSEHPPPDTQYF. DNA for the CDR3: TGTGCCACCAGTGAACACCCACCTCCAGATACGCAGTATTTT.

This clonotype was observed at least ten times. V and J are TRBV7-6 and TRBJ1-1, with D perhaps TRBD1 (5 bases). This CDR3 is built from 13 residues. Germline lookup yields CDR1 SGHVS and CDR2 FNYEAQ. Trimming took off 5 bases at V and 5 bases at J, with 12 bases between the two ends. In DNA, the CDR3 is TGTGCCAGCAGCCGCACCCCAGGGACTGAAGCTTTCTTT. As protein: CASSRTPGTEAFF.

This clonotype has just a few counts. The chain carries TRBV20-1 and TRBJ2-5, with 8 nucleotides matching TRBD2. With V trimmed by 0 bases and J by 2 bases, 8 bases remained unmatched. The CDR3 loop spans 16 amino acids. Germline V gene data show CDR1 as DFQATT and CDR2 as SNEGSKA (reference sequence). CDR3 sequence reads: CSARDPELAVQETQYF. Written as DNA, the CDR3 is TGCAGTGCTAGAGATCCTGAACTAGCGGTTCAAGAGACCCAGTACTTC.

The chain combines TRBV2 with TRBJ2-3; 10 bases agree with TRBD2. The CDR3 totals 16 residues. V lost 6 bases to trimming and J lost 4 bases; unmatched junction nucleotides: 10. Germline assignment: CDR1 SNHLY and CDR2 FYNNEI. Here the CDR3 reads CASRGYSGRAPDTQYF. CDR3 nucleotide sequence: TGTGCCAGCAGAGGATACAGCGGGAGGGCCCCAGATACGCAGTATTTT.

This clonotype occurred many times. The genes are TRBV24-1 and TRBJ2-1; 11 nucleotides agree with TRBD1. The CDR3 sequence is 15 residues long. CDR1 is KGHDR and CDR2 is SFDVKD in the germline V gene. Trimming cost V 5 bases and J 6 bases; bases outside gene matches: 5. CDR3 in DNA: TGTGCCACCAGTGCTGGGACAGGGGGGGCCAATGAGCAGTTCTTC. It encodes CATSAGTGGANEQFF.

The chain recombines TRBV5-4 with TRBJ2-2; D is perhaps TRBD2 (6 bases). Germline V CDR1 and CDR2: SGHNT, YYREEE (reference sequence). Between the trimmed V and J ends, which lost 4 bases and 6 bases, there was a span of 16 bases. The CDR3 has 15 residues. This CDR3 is CASSPAEGAPGELFF. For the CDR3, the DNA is TGTGCCAGCAGCCCGGCGGAGGGAGCTCCCGGGGAGCTGTTTTTT.

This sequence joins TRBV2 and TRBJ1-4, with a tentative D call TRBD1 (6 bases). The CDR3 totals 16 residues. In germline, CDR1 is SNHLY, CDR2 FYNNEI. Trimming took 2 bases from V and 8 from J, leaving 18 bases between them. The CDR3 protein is CASSEIRQGRVEKLFF. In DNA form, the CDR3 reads TGTGCCAGCAGTGAAATCAGGCAGGGGAGGGTCGAAAAACTGTTTTTT. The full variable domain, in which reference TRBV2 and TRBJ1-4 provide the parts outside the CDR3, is EPEVTQTPSHQVTQMGQEVILRCVPISNHLYFYWYRQILGQKVEFLVSFYNNEISEKSEIFDDQFSVERPDGSNFTLKIRSTKLEDSAMYFCASSEIRQGRVEKLFFGSGTQLSVL.

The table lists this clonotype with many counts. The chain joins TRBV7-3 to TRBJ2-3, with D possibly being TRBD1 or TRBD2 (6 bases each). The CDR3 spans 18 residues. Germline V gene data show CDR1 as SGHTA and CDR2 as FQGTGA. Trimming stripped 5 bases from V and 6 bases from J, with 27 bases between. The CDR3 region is CASSLRGVWGAREDTQYF. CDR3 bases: TGTGCCAGCAGCCTAAGGGGGGTTTGGGGGGCGCGTGAGGATACGCAGTATTTT.

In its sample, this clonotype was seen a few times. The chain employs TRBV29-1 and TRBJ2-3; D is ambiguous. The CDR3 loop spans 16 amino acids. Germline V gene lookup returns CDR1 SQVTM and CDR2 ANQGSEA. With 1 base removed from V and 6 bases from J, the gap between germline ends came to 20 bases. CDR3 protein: CSVEGSLTERSDTQYF. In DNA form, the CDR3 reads TGCAGCGTTGAAGGTTCTCTGACGGAGCGTTCCGATACGCAGTATTTT.

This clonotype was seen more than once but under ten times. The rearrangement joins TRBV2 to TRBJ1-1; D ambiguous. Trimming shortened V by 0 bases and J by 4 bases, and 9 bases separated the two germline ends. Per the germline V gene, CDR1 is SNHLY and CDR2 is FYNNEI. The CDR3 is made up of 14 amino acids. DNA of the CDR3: TGTGCCAGCAGTGAAGCGCTTAAGGTCACTGAAGCTTTCTTT. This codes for CASSEALKVTEAFF.

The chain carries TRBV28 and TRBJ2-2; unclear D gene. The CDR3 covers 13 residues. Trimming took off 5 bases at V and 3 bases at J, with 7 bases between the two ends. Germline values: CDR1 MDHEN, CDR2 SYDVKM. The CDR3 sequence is CASSTGYTGELFF. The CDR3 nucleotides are TGTGCCAGCAGTACTGGGTACACCGGGGAGCTGTTTTTT. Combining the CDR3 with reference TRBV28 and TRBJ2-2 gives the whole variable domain DVKVTQSSRYLVKRTGEKVFLECVQDMDHENMFWYRQDPGLGLRLIYFSYDVKMKEKGDIPEGYSVSREKKERFSLILESASTNQTSMYLCASSTGYTGELFFGEGSRLTVL.

CDR3 amino acids: CSATIETAYGYTF. In DNA, the CDR3 is TGCAGTGCTACGATCGAGACCGCCTATGGCTACACCTTC. This chain joins TRBV20-1 and TRBJ1-2; D unclear. V shed 4 bases and J shed 4 bases, with 13 bases lying between them. This CDR3 region has 13 residues. Germline-derived CDR1 and CDR2 are DFQATT and SNEGSKA (reference sequence).

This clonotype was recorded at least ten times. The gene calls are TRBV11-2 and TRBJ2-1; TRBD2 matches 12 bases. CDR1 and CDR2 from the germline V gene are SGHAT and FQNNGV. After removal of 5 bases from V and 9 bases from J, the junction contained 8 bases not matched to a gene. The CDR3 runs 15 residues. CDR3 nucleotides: TGTGCCAGCAGCCCCGGACTAGCGGGAAAGGGTGAGCAGTTCTTC. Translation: CASSPGLAGKGEQFF.

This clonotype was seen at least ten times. Here the CDR3 reads CASSSRGEYGEQYF. CDR3 DNA sequence: TGTGCCAGCAGCTCCAGGGGGGAGTACGGCGAGCAGTACTTC. V is TRBV7-9 and J is TRBJ2-7; possibly TRBD1 for D (7 bases). The germline gives CDR1 SEHNR, CDR2 FQNEAQ (reference sequence). The CDR3 is 14 amino acids. Trimming took off 4 bases at V and 6 bases at J, with 16 bases between the two ends.

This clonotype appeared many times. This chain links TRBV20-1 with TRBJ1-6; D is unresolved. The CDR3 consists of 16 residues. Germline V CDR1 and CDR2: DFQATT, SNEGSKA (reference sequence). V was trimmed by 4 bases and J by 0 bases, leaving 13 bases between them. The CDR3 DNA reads TGCAGTGCTAAGAGGCAGCGAAGCTCCTATAATTCACCCCTCCACTTT. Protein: CSAKRQRSSYNSPLHF.